This passage covers 29 T cell receptor beta chains from one sample sequenced in a study of human T cells and chemical hapten exposure. TCRdb itself ran the 5' RACE reads through MiXCR, one entry per CDR3 protein. This table holds more than 60,000 distinct CDR3 sequences, less than 20% found once. Total RNA was isolated from unfractionated whole blood. The receptors originated from a female donor in good health.

This sequence joins TRBV28 and TRBJ2-1, with 11 bases that match TRBD1. Germline V gives CDR1 MDHEN, CDR2 SYDVKM. V lost 6 bases and J lost 7; bases outside the gene matches: 11. The CDR3 has 16 amino acids. This chain's CDR3 is CASRAGTGGNVNEQFF. Written as DNA, the CDR3 is TGTGCCAGCAGGGCCGGGACAGGGGGTAATGTAAATGAGCAGTTCTTC.

The chain has TRBV11-2 and TRBJ1-6; maybe TRBD1 (6 bases). V was pared by 1 base and J by 9 bases, with 10 bases between. The CDR3 consists of 14 residues. Per the germline V gene, CDR1 is SGHAT and CDR2 is FQNNGV. This CDR3 is CASSLVRGSSPLHF. CDR3 bases: TGTGCCAGCAGCTTAGTCAGGGGAAGTTCACCCCTCCACTTT.

CDR3 bases: TGTGCCAGCAGCCTCACAGGGGGAGCTGGAAACACCATATATTTT. Encoded protein: CASSLTGGAGNTIYF. This chain uses TRBV3-1 with TRBJ1-3; 8 positions agree with TRBD1. Germline CDR1 is LGHDT and CDR2 is YNNKEL (reference sequence). J gave up 2 bases and V 4 bases, and 4 bases lay outside the gene matches. CDR3 size: 15 residues.

The CDR3 reads CASAEMTGNTEAFF. Written as DNA, the CDR3 is TGTGCCAGCGCCGAAATGACAGGGAACACTGAAGCTTTCTTT. This chain uses TRBV10-3 with TRBJ1-1, with D tentatively TRBD1 (6 bases). The CDR3 consists of 14 residues. V lost 10 bases and J lost 1, with 16 bases in between. CDR1 ENHRY and CDR2 SYGVKD come from the germline V gene.

The chain couples TRBV7-2 to TRBJ2-1, with 10 positions matching TRBD2. There are 15 residues in the CDR3. CDR1 and CDR2 from the germline V gene are SGHTA and FQGNSA. The J segment lost 4 bases and the V segment lost 5 bases, leaving 5 bases of the junction unmatched. CDR3 sequence (DNA): TGTGCCAGCAGCCGGGGGACTAGCGCGTACAATGAGCAGTTCTTC. Amino acid sequence: CASSRGTSAYNEQFF.

The rearrangement uses TRBV5-1 and TRBJ2-3, with 9 bases lining up with TRBD1. Looked up from germline, CDR1 is SGHRS and CDR2 is YFSETQ. The junction had 6 bases not matched to a gene; V was cut back by 1 base and J by 3 bases. The CDR3 runs 16 residues. The CDR3, as DNA: TGCGCCAGCAGCTTGACAGGGGGCAGTGTGACAGATACGCAGTATTTT. It encodes CASSLTGGSVTDTQYF.

CDR3 sequence (DNA): TGTGCCAGCAGCACTAGGGGGGTCCGGGACACAGATACGCAGTATTTT. This translates into CASSTRGVRDTDTQYF. This chain connects TRBV7-2 to TRBJ2-3; either TRBD1 or TRBD2 may supply D (6 bases each). The germline V and J ends were trimmed by 5 bases and 2 bases, with 17 bases remaining between them. The CDR3 is 16 amino acids. Per germline, CDR1 SGHTA and CDR2 FQGNSA.

This clonotype was seen ten or more times. The V call is TRBV20-1, the J call TRBJ1-4; no clear D gene. The germline gives CDR1 DFQATT, CDR2 SNEGSKA (reference sequence). This CDR3 region has 14 residues. V gave up 5 bases and J gave up 0 bases, with 10 bases separating them. The CDR3 DNA sequence: TGCAGTGCTTCGTTGTCAGCAACTAATGAAAAACTGTTTTTT. Its translation: CSASLSATNEKLFF.

The chain links TRBV5-4 to TRBJ1-1; D call uncertain. CDR1 and CDR2 from the germline V gene are SGHNT and YYREEE (reference sequence). Trimming shortened V by 2 bases and J by 0 bases, and 14 bases separated the two germline ends. This CDR3 comprises 16 residues. CDR3 in amino acids: CASSLGRGVMNTEAFF. In DNA, the CDR3 is TGTGCCAGCAGCTTAGGACGGGGAGTAATGAACACTGAAGCTTTCTTT.

This clonotype has a handful of counts. The rearrangement joins TRBV28 to TRBJ1-5; 9 bases agree with TRBD1. Trimming at V came to 3 bases and at J to 2 bases, leaving 2 bases not matched to a gene. The germline gives CDR1 MDHEN, CDR2 SYDVKM. This CDR3 is 15 amino acids long. CDR3 in DNA: TGTGCCAGCAGTTTCGGACAGGGGCGCAATCAGCCCCAGCATTTT. This encodes CASSFGQGRNQPQHF.

In regard to this clonotype: One end of the junction is discordant with germline, which a read error may explain. The chain carries TRBV12-3 or TRBV12-4 and TRBJ2-2, with 11 bases identical to TRBD2. This CDR3 has 16 residues. CDR3 DNA: TGTGCCAGCAGCTTAGCGGGAGGGCCGGTCACCGGGGAGCTGTTTTTT. Protein product: CASSLAGGPVTGELFF.

The chain couples TRBV5-4 to TRBJ2-3; D call uncertain. Trimming cost V 2 bases and J 3 bases, with 16 bases left between them. From germline, CDR1 is SGHNT and CDR2 YYREEE (reference sequence). The CDR3 covers 16 residues. CDR3 region: CASSLLPGSFTDTQYF. The CDR3 bases are TGTGCCAGCAGCTTATTACCGGGCTCATTTACAGATACGCAGTATTTT.

This clonotype was recorded many times. The V call is TRBV6-5, the J call TRBJ1-2; TRBD1 matches 8 bases. This CDR3 is 16 amino acids long. Looked up from germline, CDR1 is MNHEY and CDR2 is SVGAGI. V trimming: 6 bases; J trimming: 3 bases; junction bases outside the gene matches: 12. The DNA of the CDR3 is TGTGCCAGCAGCCAGACAGGGGCGGTTGGGGACTATGGCTACACCTTC. Protein: CASSQTGAVGDYGYTF.

The rearrangement links TRBV12-3 or TRBV12-4 to TRBJ1-1; no definite D call. The CDR3 has 15 amino acids. The germline V and J ends were trimmed by 1 base and 1 base, with 10 bases remaining between them. CDR3 amino acids: CASSLGSHRNTEAFF. The CDR3 DNA follows: TGTGCCAGCAGTTTAGGGTCACACCGGAACACTGAAGCTTTCTTT.

The chain is built from TRBV5-6 and TRBJ2-3, with D perhaps matching TRBD2 (6 bases). The V end lost 0 bases, the J end lost 1 base, and 12 bases lay between the germline ends. The CDR3 runs 16 residues. The germline V gene has CDR1 SGHDT and CDR2 YYEEEE. The CDR3 loop reads CASSLDRGTGTDTQYF. CDR3 sequence (DNA): TGTGCCAGCAGCTTGGATCGGGGGACCGGCACAGATACGCAGTATTTT.

This clonotype turned up a few times. The genes are TRBV4-3 and TRBJ1-6, with D uncertain. Per the germline V gene, CDR1 is LGHNA and CDR2 is YSLEER. Trimming left V 0 bases short and J 9 bases short, with 6 bases between. The CDR3 has 13 amino acids. CDR3 coding DNA: TGCGCCAGCAGCCAAGATGGATCTTCACCCCTCCACTTT. It codes for CASSQDGSSPLHF.

The chain couples TRBV4-1 to TRBJ1-6, with D unclear. V was pared by 0 bases and J by 10 bases, with 4 bases between. This CDR3 has 12 residues. CDR1 MGHRA and CDR2 YSYEKL come from the germline V gene. CDR3 nucleotides: TGCGCCAGCAGCCAAGACATCTCACCCCTCCACTTT. Translated: CASSQDISPLHF.

The V call is TRBV6-5, the J call TRBJ2-5; D remains unclear. Germline V gene lookup returns CDR1 MNHEY and CDR2 SVGAGI. The V end was cut by 5 bases, the J end by 4 bases, with 17 bases between. This CDR3 has 15 residues. The CDR3 coding sequence is TGTGCCAGCAGTCTTTCAGGACGGGTCCGAGAGACCCAGTACTTC. Translation gives CASSLSGRVRETQYF.

The chain employs TRBV27 and TRBJ2-5; D is unclear. The germline gives CDR1 MNHEY, CDR2 SMNVEV (reference sequence). The CDR3 runs 14 residues. The V end was cut by 6 bases, the J end by 0 bases, with 11 bases between. The CDR3, as DNA: TGTGCCAGCAGCAGGACCAAGTACCAAGAGACCCAGTACTTC. Translation gives CASSRTKYQETQYF.

There are a few counts of this clonotype. The CDR3, as DNA: TGTGCCAGCAGTGGAGCGGGAGGAGAATACGAGCAGTACTTC. This gives the protein CASSGAGGEYEQYF. This rearrangement joins TRBV6-2 or TRBV6-3 to TRBJ2-7, with 9 bases lining up with TRBD2. The CDR3 has 14 residues. Per germline, CDR1 MNHEY and CDR2 SVGEGT. V shed 5 bases, J shed 4 bases, and the junction held 6 bases outside the gene matches.

V usage is TRBV7-9 and J usage is TRBJ1-1, with 10 bases aligning to TRBD1. The germline gives CDR1 SEHNR, CDR2 FQNEAQ (reference sequence). This CDR3 spans 15 amino acids. Unmatched junction bases numbered 2, after V lost 1 base and J lost 3 bases. CDR3 protein: CASSLGQGADTEAFF. Written as DNA, the CDR3 is TGTGCCAGCAGCTTAGGACAGGGGGCGGACACTGAAGCTTTCTTT. Full variable domain (outside the CDR3, taken from reference TRBV7-9 and TRBJ1-1): DTGVSQNPRHKITKRGQNVTFRCDPISEHNRLYWYRQTLGQGPEFLTYFQNEAQLEKSRLLSDRFSAERPKGSFSTLEIQRTEQGDSAMYLCASSLGQGADTEAFFGQGTRLTVV.

The table lists this clonotype with a few counts. The rearrangement links TRBV20-1 to TRBJ1-1; 12 nucleotides line up with TRBD1. CDR1 and CDR2 from the germline V gene are DFQATT and SNEGSKA (reference sequence). The trim removed 2 bases at V and 11 bases at J, leaving 9 bases unmatched. CDR3 length: 14 amino acids. This CDR3 is CSARPGTGGDGAFF. CDR3 sequence (DNA): TGCAGTGCTAGACCAGGGACAGGGGGCGATGGGGCTTTCTTT.

There are a few counts of this clonotype. The chain carries TRBV5-4 and TRBJ2-3; tentatively, D is TRBD2 (5 bases). Looked up from germline, CDR1 is SGHNT and CDR2 is YYREEE (reference sequence). This CDR3 is 15 amino acids long. Trimming shortened V by 0 bases and J by 2 bases, and 10 bases separated the two germline ends. CDR3 sequence: CASSLGSALTDTQYF. In DNA, the CDR3 is TGTGCCAGCAGCTTGGGTAGCGCCCTCACAGATACGCAGTATTTT.

The genes are TRBV14 and TRBJ2-3; D is undetermined. Germline CDR1 is SGHDN and CDR2 is FVKESK. Trimming took 2 bases from V and 10 from J, leaving 10 bases between them. This CDR3 is built from 12 residues. The CDR3: CASSQTDSAQYF. In DNA form, the CDR3 reads TGTGCCAGCAGCCAAACCGACTCGGCGCAGTATTTT.

This clonotype was detected only a few times. The chain recombines TRBV4-2 with TRBJ2-7, with 10 bases that match TRBD2. After removal of 4 bases from V and 2 bases from J, the junction contained 5 bases not matched to a gene. The germline V gene has CDR1 LGHNA and CDR2 YNFKEQ. There are 15 residues in the CDR3. The CDR3 DNA follows: TGTGCCAGCAGCCTCGGACTAGCGGAGGCCTACGAGCAGTACTTC. As protein: CASSLGLAEAYEQYF.

This clonotype was seen repeatedly, ten times or more. The V gene is TRBV7-9, the J gene TRBJ1-4, with 8 nucleotides matching TRBD1. Germline CDR1 reads SEHNR; CDR2 reads FQNEAQ (reference sequence). V lost 3 bases, J lost 3 bases, and 0 bases stayed unmatched. CDR3 size: 14 residues. CDR3 in amino acids: CASSLDRANEKLFF. As DNA, the CDR3 is TGTGCCAGCAGCTTGGACAGGGCTAATGAAAAACTGTTTTTT.

Only one count was recorded for this clonotype. The chain recombines TRBV7-2 with TRBJ1-5, with D unresolved. V lost 1 base and J 3 bases, leaving 7 bases between the germline ends. Germline-derived CDR1 and CDR2 are SGHTA and FQGNSA. The CDR3 length is 14 residues. The CDR3 here is CASSLVGLNQPQHF. The CDR3 coding sequence is TGTGCCAGCAGCTTAGTAGGCCTCAATCAGCCCCAGCATTTT.

This clonotype has just a few counts. This chain connects TRBV6-6 to TRBJ2-5, with D hard to call. From germline, CDR1 is MNHNY and CDR2 SVGAGI (reference sequence). Trimming pared 6 bases from V and 5 bases from J, leaving 13 bases between. The CDR3 is made up of 13 amino acids. The CDR3 nucleotides read TGTGCCAGCAGCTCTGCGAAAGGCGAGACCCAGTACTTC. Translating it yields CASSSAKGETQYF.

This clonotype was observed at least ten times. The gene calls are TRBV7-8 and TRBJ2-1; 7 bases agree with TRBD2. Trimming cost V 7 bases and J 10 bases; bases outside gene matches: 22. The CDR3 sequence is 17 residues long. Germline V gene sequence: CDR1 SGHVS, CDR2 FQNEAQ. CDR3 in DNA: TGTGCCAGCACCGTGGGTGCCCGGACTAGTTTATTTGGCGAGCAGTTCTTC. The encoded protein is CASTVGARTSLFGEQFF.